One sample yielded the 10 T cell receptor beta chains listed below, sequenced in a study of control samples from healthy donors and cancer patients. TCRdb's table, derived via immunoSEQ multiplex PCR, lists solely in-frame clones and lacks some. The sample shows some 140,000 clones, roughly nine tenths of them seen only once. Specimen: blood. The receptors here all came from a woman younger than 45 in good health.

This clone has a single count. The V and J genes are TRBV19 and TRBJ2-7; D is undetermined. This CDR3 is 10 amino acids long. Trimming removed 6 bases from V and 6 bases from J, with 6 bases in between. Germline V gene lookup returns CDR1 LNHDA and CDR2 SQIVND (reference sequence). The CDR3 nucleotides read TGTGCCAGTAGGGCCCCCGAGCAGTACTTC. Protein product: CASRAPEQYF.

V is TRBV6-6 and J is TRBJ1-1, with D hard to call. V dropped 2 bases and J dropped 1 base, with 5 bases sitting between them. The CDR3 length is 13 residues. CDR1 and CDR2 from the germline V gene are MNHNY and SVGAGI (reference sequence). The CDR3: CASSYTENTEAFF. CDR3 sequence (DNA): TGTGCCAGCAGTTACACGGAGAACACTGAAGCTTTCTTT.

The chain employs TRBV28 and TRBJ2-1; 8 bases fit TRBD1. Germline lookup yields CDR1 MDHEN and CDR2 SYDVKM. V trimming: 8 bases; J trimming: 1 base; junction bases outside the gene matches: 7. This CDR3 spans 15 amino acids. The CDR3 loop is CASVRTGKSYNEQFF. Written as DNA, the CDR3 is TGTGCCAGCGTCCGGACAGGGAAATCCTACAATGAGCAGTTCTTC.

This CDR3 is CASSPRDSPLHF. The CDR3 bases are TGTGCCAGCAGCCCACGAGACTCACCCCTCCACTTT. The chain joins TRBV12-3 or TRBV12-4 to TRBJ1-6; D not resolved. The CDR3 totals 12 residues. V was pared by 6 bases and J by 10 bases, with 10 bases between.

This clone occurred once. The chain employs TRBV30 and TRBJ1-1; 9 bases are a match to TRBD1. From germline, CDR1 is GTSNPN and CDR2 SVGIG (reference sequence). V lost 1 base, J lost 5 bases, and 11 bases stayed unmatched. This CDR3 region has 16 residues. CDR3 amino acids: CAWSDRQGVFGTEAFF. CDR3 DNA: TGTGCCTGGAGTGACAGACAGGGGGTCTTCGGGACTGAAGCTTTCTTT.

This chain connects TRBV11-2 to TRBJ2-5; 8 nucleotides align to TRBD1. J lost 1 base, V lost 7 bases, and 11 bases had no gene match. Germline loops: CDR1 SGHAT, CDR2 FQNNGV. The CDR3 length is 16 residues. CDR3 sequence reads: CASTLRRGQGQETQYF. The CDR3 coding sequence is TGTGCCAGCACCCTTAGGAGAGGACAGGGCCAAGAGACCCAGTACTTC.

In this sample, this clone turned up a few times. The rearrangement joins TRBV6-5 to TRBJ1-2; D is unclear. The germline gives CDR1 MNHEY, CDR2 SVGAGI. The V and J ends lost 8 bases and 8 bases respectively, with 18 bases between them. The CDR3 has 13 residues. The CDR3 reads CASASEETRGYTF. CDR3 DNA: TGTGCCAGCGCCAGCGAGGAAACGAGGGGCTACACCTTC.

The chain links TRBV9 to TRBJ2-3, with D uncertain. V lost 2 bases to trimming and J lost 0 bases, with 4 bases between them. CDR3 size: 13 residues. Germline-derived CDR1 and CDR2 are SGDLS and YYNGEE. Here the CDR3 DNA reads TGTGCCAGCAGCGTGACTAGCACAGATACGCAGTATTTT. Its translation: CASSVTSTDTQYF.

This sequence joins TRBV25-1 and TRBJ2-6; D possibly corresponds to TRBD1 (5 bases). The CDR3 is 18 residues long. V lost 4 bases to trimming and J lost 0 bases, with 16 bases between them. CDR1 is MGHDK, CDR2 SYGVNS, per germline. The DNA of the CDR3 is TGTGCCAGCAGTGGGGTAGGGGCACTCTTCTCTGGGGCCAACGTCCTGACTTTC. Translation: CASSGVGALFSGANVLTF.

The chain links TRBV5-4 to TRBJ2-1; 9 bases agree with TRBD2. Germline CDR1 is SGHNT and CDR2 is YYREEE (reference sequence). Germline trimming cut 0 bases from V and 2 bases from J; bases unmatched to any gene: 6. This CDR3 has 17 amino acids. This CDR3 reads CASSLALTSGTYNEQFF. The CDR3 DNA follows: TGTGCCAGCAGCTTGGCTCTGACTAGCGGTACCTACAATGAGCAGTTCTTC.